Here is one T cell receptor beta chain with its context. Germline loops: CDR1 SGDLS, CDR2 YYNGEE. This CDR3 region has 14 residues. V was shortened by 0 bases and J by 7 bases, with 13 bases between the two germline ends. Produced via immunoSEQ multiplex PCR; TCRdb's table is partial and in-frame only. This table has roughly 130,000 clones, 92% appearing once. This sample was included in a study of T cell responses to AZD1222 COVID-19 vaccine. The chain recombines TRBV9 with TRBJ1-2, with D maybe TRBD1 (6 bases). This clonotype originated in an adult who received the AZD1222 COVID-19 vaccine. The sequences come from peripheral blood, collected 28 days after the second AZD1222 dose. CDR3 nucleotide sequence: TGTGCCAGCAGCGTAGGTCGGGGGCTAGGTGGCTACACCTTC. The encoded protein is CASSVGRGLGGYTF.